Shown below are 14 T cell receptor beta chains from a single sample sequenced in a study of T cell responses to AZD1222 COVID-19 vaccine. Using immunoSEQ multiplex PCR, the repertoire was profiled, and TCRdb retains in-frame clones only, with some absent. The data show approximately 100,000 clones, around 94% seen once. The specimen was peripheral blood, collected on day 0 of AZD1222 vaccination. Receptors were obtained from an adult in good health.

This chain uses TRBV11-3 with TRBJ1-2, with 8 bases matching TRBD1. The junction had 4 bases not matched to a gene; V was cut back by 8 bases and J by 2 bases. The length of the CDR3 is 13 residues. Looked up from germline, CDR1 is SGHNT and CDR2 is YENEEA. The CDR3 is CASGRDRNYGYTF. For the CDR3, the DNA is TGTGCCAGCGGCCGGGACAGGAACTATGGCTACACCTTC.

The gene calls are TRBV27 and TRBJ1-6; D is unresolved. V lost 3 bases and J 9 bases, leaving 12 bases between the germline ends. The germline V gene has CDR1 MNHEY and CDR2 SMNVEV (reference sequence). The CDR3 sequence is 14 residues long. This CDR3 is CASSFDNEVSPLHF. The CDR3 DNA is TGTGCCAGCAGTTTCGACAACGAGGTTTCACCCCTCCACTTT.

The V call is TRBV9, the J call TRBJ2-5; D unclear. Germline CDR1 SGDLS, CDR2 YYNGEE. The CDR3 is 13 amino acids. Trimming took off 0 bases at V and 4 bases at J, with 7 bases between the two ends. The CDR3 DNA reads as TGTGCCAGCAGCGTAGATTTGCGAGAGACCCAGTACTTC. It is translated as CASSVDLRETQYF. The full variable domain, completed using reference TRBV9 and TRBJ2-5, is DSGVTQTPKHLITATGQRVTLRCSPRSGDLSVYWYQQSLDQGLQFLIQYYNGEERAKGNILERFSAQQFPDLHSELNLSSLELGDSALYFCASSVDLRETQYFGPGTRLLVL.

This clone was counted a few times. The chain carries TRBV5-4 and TRBJ1-2; D ambiguous. The germline gives CDR1 SGHNT, CDR2 YYREEE (reference sequence). V gave up 4 bases and J gave up 4 bases, with 8 bases separating them. The CDR3 has 12 amino acids. The CDR3 DNA reads as TGTGCCAGCAGCCCGGAGGGCTATGGCTACACCTTC. This gives the protein CASSPEGYGYTF.

The CDR3 is CASSLWTSGAETQYF. The CDR3 coding sequence is TGCGCCAGCAGCCTCTGGACTAGCGGAGCAGAGACCCAGTACTTC. This chain connects TRBV4-1 to TRBJ2-5; 10 bases map to TRBD2. This CDR3 is 15 amino acids long. Germline CDR1 reads MGHRA; CDR2 reads YSYEKL. V shed 4 bases, J shed 4 bases, and the junction held 6 bases outside the gene matches.

This rearrangement joins TRBV3-1 (or the pseudogene TRBV3-2) to TRBJ1-1; TRBD1 aligns across 7 bases. This CDR3 is built from 15 residues. CDR1 is LGHDT, CDR2 YNNKEL, per germline (reference sequence). Trimming removed 4 bases from V and 1 base from J; junction bases left unmatched: 6. In nucleotides, the CDR3 is TGTGCCAGCAGCCGACAGGGTTCCAAGAACACTGAAGCTTTCTTT. Amino acid sequence: CASSRQGSKNTEAFF.

This chain links TRBV29-1 with TRBJ1-3; weak D call: TRBD1 (5 bases). The germline V gene encodes CDR1 SQVTM and CDR2 ANQGSEA. V was cut by 2 bases and J by 0 bases, with 8 bases left in between. The CDR3 has 14 amino acids. Written as DNA, the CDR3 is TGCAGCGTTGAACCAGGGTTCTCTGGAAACACCATATATTTT. As protein: CSVEPGFSGNTIYF. Full variable domain (rest looked up from reference TRBV29-1 and TRBJ1-3): SAVISQKPSRDICQRGTSLTIQCQVDSQVTMMFWYRQQPGQSLTLIATANQGSEATYESGFVIDKFPISRPNLTFSTLTVSNMSPEDSSIYLCSVEPGFSGNTIYFGEGSWLTVV.

This clone was observed once. The rearrangement links TRBV7-9 to TRBJ1-5; D call uncertain. This CDR3 spans 13 amino acids. Germline V gene data show CDR1 as SEHNR and CDR2 as FQNEAQ (reference sequence). The V end lost 5 bases, the J end lost 6 bases, and 11 bases lay between the germline ends. The CDR3 DNA sequence: TGTGCCAGCAGCATTCAGCCGGGTCAGCCCCAGCATTTT. It is translated as CASSIQPGQPQHF.

The table lists this clone with a count of one. This rearrangement joins TRBV13 to TRBJ1-1, with D tentatively TRBD1 (6 bases). V dropped 5 bases and J dropped 3 bases, with 16 bases sitting between them. This CDR3 is built from 15 residues. Germline V CDR1 and CDR2: PRHDT, FYEKMQ (reference sequence). As DNA, the CDR3 is TGTGCCAGCAGCCTCAGGGGAAGGGAGGACACTGAAGCTTTCTTT. Translation: CASSLRGREDTEAFF.

The chain joins TRBV27 to TRBJ1-1; the match to TRBD1 covers 7 bases. Germline CDR1 and CDR2: MNHEY and SMNVEV (reference sequence). J lost 11 bases, V lost 4 bases, and 13 bases had no gene match. The CDR3 runs to 14 residues. The CDR3 DNA reads TGTGCCAGCAGTTCAGACCTCGGACAGGTCGTGGCTTTCTTT. As protein: CASSSDLGQVVAFF.

The rearrangement joins TRBV7-9 to TRBJ1-1; D is ambiguous. V lost 1 base, J lost 2 bases, and 11 bases lay in between. There are 15 residues in the CDR3. In germline, CDR1 is SEHNR, CDR2 FQNEAQ (reference sequence). CDR3 bases: TGTGCCAGCAGCTTAGGAGGGTACAGCAACACTGAAGCTTTCTTT. Protein: CASSLGGYSNTEAFF. Filled out from reference TRBV7-9 and TRBJ1-1, the complete variable domain reads DTGVSQNPRHKITKRGQNVTFRCDPISEHNRLYWYRQTLGQGPEFLTYFQNEAQLEKSRLLSDRFSAERPKGSFSTLEIQRTEQGDSAMYLCASSLGGYSNTEAFFGQGTRLTVV.

The chain joins TRBV2 to TRBJ1-2; D is unresolved. The CDR3 spans 15 residues. V was trimmed by 4 bases and J by 0 bases, leaving 12 bases between them. Germline V lookup: CDR1 SNHLY, CDR2 FYNNEI. The CDR3 loop reads CASSGAVLTNYGYTF. Written as DNA, the CDR3 is TGTGCCAGCAGTGGTGCGGTATTAACTAACTATGGCTACACCTTC.

This clone was recorded a few times. This sequence joins TRBV5-1 and TRBJ1-3; D gene uncertain. CDR3 size: 12 residues. V was cut by 4 bases and J by 4 bases, with 6 bases left in between. CDR1 SGHRS and CDR2 YFSETQ come from the germline V gene. In nucleotides, the CDR3 is TGCGCCAGCAGCGAACGAGGAAACACCATATATTTT. Protein sequence: CASSERGNTIYF.

This chain connects TRBV18 to TRBJ1-4, with D maybe TRBD1 (5 bases). CDR1 and CDR2 (germline): KGHSH, LQKENI. The CDR3 spans 15 residues. The V end lost 3 bases, the J end lost 6 bases, and 14 bases lay between the germline ends. The CDR3 loop reads CASSPGAGEDEKLFF. In DNA form, the CDR3 reads TGTGCCAGCTCACCCGGAGCGGGGGAGGATGAAAAACTGTTTTTT. The variable domain in full, completed from reference TRBV18 and TRBJ1-4, reads NAGVMQNPRHLVRRRGQEARLRCSPMKGHSHVYWYRQLPEEGLKFMVYLQKENIIDESGMPKERFSAEFPKEGPSILRIQQVVRGDSAAYFCASSPGAGEDEKLFFGSGTQLSVL.